Sequencing of this T cell receptor beta chain was carried out in a study of glioma-infiltrating T cells. Broader study findings: Above-expected tissue-blood divergence occurred in all gliomas, most in low-grade ones. Tissue and blood shared very few CDR3 sequences.

This clonotype has a count of ten or more. The target antigen is unknown. The iRepertoire nested amplicon-rescue multiplex PCR amplified TCR alpha and beta CDR3s from RNA. One-step reverse transcription and amplification started from around 100-400 ng of tissue mRNA or PBMC total RNA. Each CDR3 protein gets one entry after TCRdb re-called the multiplex PCR reads with MiXCR. The sample has about 140,000 distinct CDR3 sequences, about two fifths seen once; the top ten hold over 15%. CDR1 MNHEY and CDR2 SVGEGT come from the germline V gene. V was shortened by 2 bases and J by 14 bases, with 10 bases between the two germline ends. The CDR3 covers 11 residues.

This clonotype was sampled from a human donor with low-grade glioma or glioblastoma, undergoing nonglioma brain surgery, or in good health (not recorded which). Specimen: glioma tissue, nonneoplastic brain tissue, or PBMCs (not recorded which). This chain links TRBV6-2 or TRBV6-3 with TRBJ2-1; no clear D gene. This CDR3 is CASSYGNSEFF. The CDR3 DNA reads TGTGCCAGCAGTTACGGTAACTCTGAGTTCTTC.